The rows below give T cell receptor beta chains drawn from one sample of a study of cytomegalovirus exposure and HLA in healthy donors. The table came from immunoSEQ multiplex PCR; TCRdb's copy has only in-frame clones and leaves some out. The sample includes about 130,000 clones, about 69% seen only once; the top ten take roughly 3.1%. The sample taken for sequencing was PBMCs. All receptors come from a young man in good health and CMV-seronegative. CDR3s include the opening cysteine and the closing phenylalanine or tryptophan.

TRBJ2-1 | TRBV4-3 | CASSSTTSALNEQFF
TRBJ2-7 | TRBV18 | CASSPGTRDYEQYF
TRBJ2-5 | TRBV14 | CASSQGAGRLETQYF
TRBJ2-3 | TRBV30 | CAWDKLSTDTQYF
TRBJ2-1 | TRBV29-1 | CSVEGGGAGANEQFF
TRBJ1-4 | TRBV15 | CATSRVGASELFF
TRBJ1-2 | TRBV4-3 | CASSPVGTGDGYTF
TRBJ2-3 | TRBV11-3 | CASSLSGLAGDTQYF
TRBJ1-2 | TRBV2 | CASSGAGLEGGYTF
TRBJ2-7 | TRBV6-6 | CASGVGHSSEQYF
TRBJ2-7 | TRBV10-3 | CAITEGQTYEQYF
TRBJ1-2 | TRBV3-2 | CASSQERSF
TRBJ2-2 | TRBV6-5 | CASKGLAGGGGELFF
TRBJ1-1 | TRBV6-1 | CASRAGQGNTEAFF
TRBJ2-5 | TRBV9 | CASSKTGTETQYF
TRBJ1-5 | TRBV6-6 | CASTQEPSWVQPQHF
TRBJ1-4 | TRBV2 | CASTRGGDYSEKLFF
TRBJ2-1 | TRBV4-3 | CASSLDRDRVNEQFF
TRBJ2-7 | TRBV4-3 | CASSLRPGQAYEQYF
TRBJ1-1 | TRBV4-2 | CASSQDLGRNTEAFF
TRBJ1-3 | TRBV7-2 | CASSTQGTGNTIYF
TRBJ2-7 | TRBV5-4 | CASSLDGHYEQYF
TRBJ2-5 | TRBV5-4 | CASSLRREETQYF
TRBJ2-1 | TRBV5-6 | CASSLELQGRDEQFF
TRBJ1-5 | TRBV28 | CASSSPGSRDNQPQHF
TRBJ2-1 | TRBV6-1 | CASSEMTLNEQFF
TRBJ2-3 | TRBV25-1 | CASRTGIGDTQYF
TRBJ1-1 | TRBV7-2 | CASQVNTEAFF
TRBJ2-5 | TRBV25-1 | CASTDWGGIQETQYF
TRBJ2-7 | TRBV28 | CASSGPLVLTGEIYEQYF
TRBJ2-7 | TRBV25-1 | CASSVGTGSYEQYF
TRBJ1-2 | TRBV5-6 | CASSLSQGADYGYTF
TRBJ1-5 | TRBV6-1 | CATQRGQPQHF
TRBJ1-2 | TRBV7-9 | CASSLETPYYGYTF
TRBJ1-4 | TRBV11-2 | CASSLEGGPNEKLFF
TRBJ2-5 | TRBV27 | CASNSGASGPQETQYF
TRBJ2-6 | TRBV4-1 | CASSQEVWGANVLTF
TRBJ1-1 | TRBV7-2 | CASSWTALNTEAFF
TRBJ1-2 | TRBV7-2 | CASSPRGSNGYTF
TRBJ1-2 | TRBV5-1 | CASSRGQGRIGYTF
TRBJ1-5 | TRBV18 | CASSPGTNNQPQHF
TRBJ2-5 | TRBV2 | CASSETVPSGGETQYF
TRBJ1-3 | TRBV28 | CASSTGMGGNTIYF
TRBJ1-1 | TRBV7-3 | CASSRQANTEAFF
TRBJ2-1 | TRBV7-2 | CASSYGDLYNEQFF
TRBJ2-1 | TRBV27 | CASSVDPATSGMRNEQFF
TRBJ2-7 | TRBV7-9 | CASSYPGGLAVYEQYF
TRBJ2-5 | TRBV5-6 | CASSFQGQGLRTQYF
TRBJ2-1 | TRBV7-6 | CASSLAGTGVNEQFF
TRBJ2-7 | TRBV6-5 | CASRDGTATYEQYF
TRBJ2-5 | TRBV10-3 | CAISDSPGTSGREETQYF
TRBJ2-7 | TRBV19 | CASAVTGSYEQYF
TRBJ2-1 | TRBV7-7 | CASSSGTSGYNEQFF
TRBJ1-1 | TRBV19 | CASNQGLGTEAFF
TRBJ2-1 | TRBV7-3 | CASSLTSTNNEQFF
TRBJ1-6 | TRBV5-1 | CASSLGDKDSPLHF
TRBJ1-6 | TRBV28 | CASSLPGTGISPLHF